Each of the 18 T cell receptor beta chains below was sequenced from the same sample in a study of CD8+ T cells in alopecia areata. TCR sequencing used cDNA made by reverse transcription of extracted RNA. The repertoire was sequenced with immunoSEQ multiplex PCR; TCRdb's copy has only in-frame clones and lacks some. The sample contains under 250,000 clones, more than 45% of which appear only once. Treatment defined: oral pan-JAK inhibitor, 5-10 mg twice daily. This sample comprised CD4+ T cells sorted from blood, obtained at week 4, from a patient treated with tofacitinib. All receptors come from a human donor with alopecia areata.

This clone was seen a few times. The rearrangement links TRBV7-2 to TRBJ2-7; D remains unclear. Between the trimmed V and J ends, which lost 2 bases and 0 bases, there was a span of 11 bases. The CDR3 has 15 amino acids. Germline assignment: CDR1 SGHTA and CDR2 FQGNSA. The CDR3 reads CASSLSGRLSYEQYF. As DNA, the CDR3 is TGTGCCAGCAGCTTATCTGGCAGGCTCTCCTACGAGCAGTACTTC.

This clone has a count of ten or more. CDR3 DNA sequence: TGTGCCAGCAGCCCGGGGCGGTCAGCCAAAAACATTCAGTACTTC. Translated, it gives CASSPGRSAKNIQYF. The genes are TRBV5-6 and TRBJ2-4; D tentatively fits TRBD1 or TRBD2 (5 bases each). Germline-derived CDR1 and CDR2 are SGHDT and YYEEEE. V was trimmed by 4 bases and J by 0 bases, leaving 11 bases between them. This CDR3 has 15 residues.

This chain uses TRBV29-1 with TRBJ2-3; TRBD1 matches at 9 bases. This CDR3 contains 14 residues. The junction had 5 bases not matched to a gene; V was cut back by 4 bases and J by 3 bases. Germline CDR1 and CDR2: SQVTM and ANQGSEA. Here the CDR3 DNA reads TGCAGCGTTGTAGAGACAGGGGGGACAGATACGCAGTATTTT. Translated, it gives CSVVETGGTDTQYF.

This clone showed up just once. This rearrangement joins TRBV15 to TRBJ2-7; D is tentatively TRBD1 or TRBD2 (5 bases each). V lost 1 base, J lost 0 bases, and 10 bases lay in between. CDR1 and CDR2 (germline): LNHNV, YYDKDF (reference sequence). The CDR3 totals 15 residues. The CDR3 loop reads CATSRAGTHSYEQYF. CDR3 DNA sequence: TGTGCCACCAGCAGAGCCGGGACGCACTCCTACGAGCAGTACTTC.

The chain employs TRBV15 and TRBJ2-1, with D uncertain. In germline, CDR1 is LNHNV, CDR2 YYDKDF (reference sequence). With 0 bases removed from V and 2 bases from J, the gap between germline ends came to 11 bases. The CDR3 sequence is 16 residues long. This CDR3 is CATSRDLRWPYNEQFF. In DNA form, the CDR3 reads TGTGCCACCAGCAGAGATCTGAGGTGGCCCTACAATGAGCAGTTCTTC.

In this sample, this clone turned up many times. The rearrangement joins TRBV19 to TRBJ1-1; possibly TRBD1 for D (5 bases). V shed 6 bases and J shed 0 bases, with 11 bases lying between them. CDR1 and CDR2 (germline): LNHDA, SQIVND (reference sequence). The length of the CDR3 is 14 residues. CDR3 DNA sequence: TGTGCCAGTAGCCCGGGGGTCATGAACACTGAAGCTTTCTTT. Its protein product is CASSPGVMNTEAFF.

By share, this clone ranks as medium-sized. The gene calls are TRBV6-4 and TRBJ1-6; 9 bases are a match to TRBD1. J was trimmed by 12 bases and V by 3 bases; bases with no gene match: 6. The germline CDR1 and CDR2 sequences are MRHNA and SNTAGT. The CDR3 extends over 14 amino acids. CDR3 sequence reads: CASSEQGAGGPLHF. CDR3 nucleotides: TGTGCCAGCAGTGAACAGGGGGCAGGGGGACCCCTCCACTTT.

This clone was detected many times. The V call is TRBV5-1, the J call TRBJ1-2; D not resolved. Trimming shortened V by 0 bases and J by 0 bases, and 9 bases separated the two germline ends. The germline CDR1 and CDR2 sequences are SGHRS and YFSETQ. The CDR3 runs to 15 residues. Here the CDR3 reads CASSLVLGPNYGYTF. CDR3 DNA sequence: TGCGCCAGCAGCTTGGTTTTAGGCCCTAACTATGGCTACACCTTC.

This rearrangement joins TRBV25-1 to TRBJ1-5, with TRBD1 as a possible D gene (6 bases). The CDR3 contains 14 residues. From germline, CDR1 is MGHDK and CDR2 SYGVNS. V was pared by 3 bases and J by 4 bases, with 10 bases between. CDR3: CASSETGLNQPQHF. CDR3 coding DNA: TGTGCCAGCAGTGAGACAGGCTTGAATCAGCCCCAGCATTTT.

This clone was observed a few times. V gene TRBV2 combines with J gene TRBJ1-6, with D maybe TRBD1 (5 bases). Trimming took 7 bases from V and 3 from J, leaving 7 bases between them. There are 13 residues in the CDR3. Per the germline V gene, CDR1 is SNHLY and CDR2 is FYNNEI. CDR3 sequence (DNA): TGTGCCAGCACAGGGAACTATAATTCACCCCTCCACTTT. This translates into CASTGNYNSPLHF.

The gene calls are TRBV4-3 and TRBJ1-1; perhaps TRBD1 as D (5 bases). The CDR3 runs to 14 residues. V lost 4 bases and J lost 2, with 11 bases in between. The germline gives CDR1 LGHNA, CDR2 YSLEER. CDR3 residues: CASSLSDINTEAFF. In DNA, the CDR3 is TGCGCCAGCAGCCTTTCGGACATCAACACTGAAGCTTTCTTT.

This clone was recorded many times. The chain joins TRBV7-2 to TRBJ2-3; 8 bases match TRBD2. Germline V gives CDR1 SGHTA, CDR2 FQGNSA. J lost 4 bases, V lost 4 bases, and 7 bases had no gene match. The CDR3 length is 15 residues. CDR3 in amino acids: CASSSSGLVPDTQYF. The CDR3 region has the DNA TGTGCCAGCAGCTCCTCGGGACTAGTGCCAGATACGCAGTATTTT.

This clone was seen a handful of times. The chain links TRBV4-3 to TRBJ1-4; D remains unclear. Deletions cut 0 bases from V and 10 bases from J, with 6 bases between. Germline CDR1 LGHNA, CDR2 YSLEER. CDR3 length equals 12 residues. CDR3 bases: TGCGCCAGCAGCCAAGATCGTGGAAAACTGTTTTTT. This translates into CASSQDRGKLFF.

V gene TRBV9 combines with J gene TRBJ1-1; D not certain. The V end lost 4 bases, the J end lost 11 bases, and 12 bases lay between the germline ends. Germline CDR1 is SGDLS and CDR2 is YYNGEE. This CDR3 has 11 residues. CDR3 region: CASSPLELAFF. In nucleotides, the CDR3 is TGTGCCAGCAGCCCGCTGGAGCTCGCTTTCTTT.

This chain connects TRBV7-2 to TRBJ1-4; no clear D. The length of the CDR3 is 13 residues. V lost 3 bases and J 3 bases, leaving 5 bases between the germline ends. From germline, CDR1 is SGHTA and CDR2 FQGNSA. As DNA, the CDR3 is TGTGCCAGCAGCTTCACCTCTAATGAAAAACTGTTTTTT. Translating it yields CASSFTSNEKLFF.

This clone was found a few times. J is TRBJ1-3 and V is TRBV4-3; possible D gene TRBD1, 5 bases. The V end lost 4 bases, the J end lost 0 bases, and 10 bases lay between the germline ends. The CDR3 runs 15 residues. Germline V gene data show CDR1 as LGHNA and CDR2 as YSLEER. This chain's CDR3 is CASSPGRTSGNTIYF. CDR3 nucleotides: TGCGCCAGCAGCCCGGGGCGCACCTCTGGAAACACCATATATTTT.

This clone came up a few times. This chain joins TRBV7-2 and TRBJ1-2; 10 bases agree with TRBD1. CDR3 length: 17 amino acids. The V gene end was trimmed by 5 bases and the J gene end by 5 bases; junction bases not matched to a gene: 14. CDR1 and CDR2 (germline): SGHTA, FQGNSA. CDR3 protein: CASSPASGSGQGYGYTF. The CDR3 DNA is TGTGCCAGCAGCCCCGCATCGGGGTCGGGACAGGGGTATGGCTACACCTTC. The full variable domain, in which reference TRBV7-2 and TRBJ1-2 provide the parts outside the CDR3, is GAGVSQSPSNKVTEKGKDVELRCDPISGHTALYWYRQSLGQGLEFLIYFQGNSAPDKSGLPSDRFSAERTGGSVSTLTIQRTQQEDSAVYLCASSPASGSGQGYGYTFGSGTRLTVV.

This clone was counted only a few times. This chain uses TRBV4-3 with TRBJ2-5, with 10 bases identical to TRBD2. Trimming took 2 bases from V and 1 from J; bases not matched to a gene: 4. The CDR3 contains 16 residues. The V gene's germline CDR1 is LGHNA and CDR2 YSLEER. The CDR3 DNA is TGCGCCAGCAGCCAAATGGCTAGCGGGGGCCAAGAGACCCAGTACTTC. This encodes CASSQMASGGQETQYF.